One sample yielded the 3 T cell receptor beta chains listed below, sequenced in a study of regulatory T cells in long-lasting Graves disease. Arm-PCR with iRepertoire HTBI primers amplified the CDR3 regions for these TCR beta libraries. Each CDR3 protein gets one entry after TCRdb re-called the multiplex PCR reads with MiXCR. The table has approximately 460,000 distinct CDR3 sequences, over 15% seen once. The time point here: newly diagnosed GD, antithyroid drugs for less than 3 months. PBMC RNA was the source of the TCR library. The same specimen was also included in a second study, on T cells in Graves' hyperthyroidism and ophthalmopathy.

Material: peripheral blood mononuclear cells (PBMCs), obtained at new diagnosis, from a patient treated with antithyroid drugs. These receptors all stem from a woman younger than 45 with Graves disease.

The chain uses TRBV12-3 or TRBV12-4 and TRBJ2-7; 8 nucleotides agree with TRBD2. The CDR3 has 14 residues. The ends lost 5 bases at V and 5 bases at J; junction bases unmatched: 8. The CDR3 loop is CASSPHRLANEQYF. The CDR3 nucleotides read TGTGCCAGCAGTCCACATAGACTAGCGAACGAGCAGTACTTC.

This clonotype was recorded many times. The chain's CDR3 is CASSPEMGSEETQYF. The CDR3 DNA reads as TGTGCCAGCAGCCCCGAAATGGGCTCGGAGGAGACCCAGTACTTC. The chain carries TRBV3-1 and TRBJ2-5, with D unclear. Germline lookup yields CDR1 LGHDT and CDR2 YNNKEL (reference sequence). The CDR3 consists of 15 residues. Trimming cost V 4 bases and J 5 bases, with 17 bases left between them.

There are many counts of this clonotype. The V call is TRBV20-1, the J call TRBJ2-1; a possible D gene is TRBD2 (5 bases). V gave up 6 bases and J gave up 7 bases, with 22 bases separating them. Germline V lookup: CDR1 DFQATT, CDR2 SNEGSKA (reference sequence). The CDR3 runs to 15 residues. The CDR3 loop reads CSAGNAGELGNEQFF. DNA for the CDR3: TGCAGTGCCGGAAACGCGGGTGAGCTCGGGAATGAGCAGTTCTTC.